Listed below are T cell receptor beta chains from one sample, sequenced in a study of OX40 agonist ivuxolimab in advanced cancers. Assay: immunoSEQ multiplex PCR; the TCRdb copy retains only in-frame clones and omits some. The sample includes 30,000 to 40,000 clones, 89% of them seen just once. This material consisted of CD4+ or CD8+ T cells sorted from blood, taken in a trial of the OX40 agonist ivuxolimab. The receptors stem from an adult with an advanced solid tumor such as melanoma, head and neck, liver or kidney cancer. Each CDR3 is given with its conserved first and last residue. Fields, in order: V gene, J gene, CDR3 length, D gene, CDR3 DNA, CDR3 protein. D genes are given only for firm matches.

v_gene: TRBV30
j_gene: TRBJ2-7
len: 17
d_gene: -
CDR3nt: TGTGCCTGGACCAAAAAGGGCTTAGACAGGCTGGGCGACGAGCAGTACTTC
CDR3aa: CAWTKKGLDRLGDEQYF

v_gene: TRBV15
j_gene: TRBJ1-5
len: 13
d_gene: -
CDR3nt: TGTGCCACCAGCAGAGAGGGGAGTCAGCCCCAGCATTTT
CDR3aa: CATSREGSQPQHF

v_gene: TRBV6-6
j_gene: TRBJ2-7
len: 15
d_gene: -
CDR3nt: TGTGCCAGCAGTGGCGGACCGGCGGGAAGGGGGGAGCAGTACTTC
CDR3aa: CASSGGPAGRGEQYF

v_gene: TRBV5-1
j_gene: TRBJ2-5
len: 13
d_gene: -
CDR3nt: TGCGCCAGCAGCTTTGGGGGTGGAGAGACCCAGTACTTC
CDR3aa: CASSFGGGETQYF

v_gene: TRBV5-1
j_gene: TRBJ1-1
len: 14
d_gene: TRBD1
CDR3nt: TGCGCCAGCAGCACCGGGACAGGGTACACTGAAGCTTTCTTT
CDR3aa: CASSTGTGYTEAFF

v_gene: TRBV2
j_gene: TRBJ1-2
len: 12
d_gene: -
CDR3nt: TGTGCCAGCAGTGCCGGGACTATGGGCTACACCTTC
CDR3aa: CASSAGTMGYTF

v_gene: TRBV29-1
j_gene: TRBJ2-3
len: 14
d_gene: TRBD2
CDR3nt: TGCAGCGTTGAAGGGGCTAGCGGGAGGCCCCCGCAGTATTTT
CDR3aa: CSVEGASGRPPQYF

v_gene: TRBV10-3
j_gene: TRBJ1-3
len: 15
d_gene: -
CDR3nt: TGTGCCCTGAGCCCCCAGGGCCGATCTGGAAACACCATATATTTT
CDR3aa: CALSPQGRSGNTIYF

v_gene: TRBV7-2
j_gene: TRBJ2-7
len: 15
d_gene: -
CDR3nt: TGTGCCAGCAGCTTAGTAGGCAGCAATTACAACGAGCAGTACTTC
CDR3aa: CASSLVGSNYNEQYF

v_gene: TRBV7-8
j_gene: TRBJ2-1
len: 14
d_gene: TRBD2
CDR3nt: TGTGCCAGCAGCTTAGTGCTAGCGGGATATGAGCAGTTCTTC
CDR3aa: CASSLVLAGYEQFF

v_gene: TRBV18
j_gene: TRBJ2-6
len: 17
d_gene: TRBD1
CDR3nt: TGTGCCAGCTCACCGAGGGACAGGGTCTCTGGGGCCAACGTCCTGACTTTC
CDR3aa: CASSPRDRVSGANVLTF

v_gene: TRBV5-4
j_gene: TRBJ2-6
len: 20
d_gene: TRBD1
CDR3nt: TGTGCCAGCAGCCCCGGGTCTTTCGGCAGGGGGCTATCTGGGGCCAACGTCCTGACTTTC
CDR3aa: CASSPGSFGRGLSGANVLTF

v_gene: TRBV19
j_gene: TRBJ2-7
len: 17
d_gene: TRBD2
CDR3nt: TGTGCCAGTAGTGCCCGGACTAGCGGGAGGGCTGCCCACGAGCAGTACTTC
CDR3aa: CASSARTSGRAAHEQYF

v_gene: TRBV5-4
j_gene: TRBJ2-3
len: 15
d_gene: -
CDR3nt: TGTGCCAGCAGCTTTACTGGGGGAGGCACAGATACGCAGTATTTT
CDR3aa: CASSFTGGGTDTQYF

v_gene: TRBV7-2
j_gene: TRBJ2-1
len: 11
d_gene: TRBD2
CDR3nt: TGTGCCAGCAGCTCCGGGGGGGAGCAGTTCTTC
CDR3aa: CASSSGGEQFF

v_gene: TRBV4-3
j_gene: TRBJ2-7
len: 16
d_gene: TRBD1
CDR3nt: TGCGCCAGCAGCCAAACAGCCGGGACAGGCTCCTACGAGCAGTACTTC
CDR3aa: CASSQTAGTGSYEQYF